This TCR beta chain was sequenced for a study of OX40 agonist ivuxolimab in advanced cancers. The overall study: Cohort: about 82% men, mean age 60, aged roughly 23 to 90.

The V gene lost 0 bases and the J gene lost 7 bases, with 7 bases spanning the gap. The CDR3 length is 12 residues. Germline values: CDR1 SGHTS, CDR2 YDEGEE. Assay used: immunoSEQ multiplex PCR; TCRdb lists only in-frame clones, some missing. The sample has about 57,000 clones, over 80% seen once. This clonotype originated in an adult with an advanced solid tumor such as melanoma, head and neck, liver or kidney cancer. V usage is TRBV5-8 and J usage is TRBJ1-1; D gene uncertain. The sequencing here drew on CD4+ or CD8+ T cells sorted from blood, taken in a trial of the OX40 agonist ivuxolimab. In nucleotides, the CDR3 is TGTGCCAGCAGCTTGGGCCGGGTTGAAGCTTTCTTT. Translated, it gives CASSLGRVEAFF.